This record covers a single TCR beta chain. This sample was included in a study of Ad26.COV2.S vaccination and SARS-CoV-2 variants. In the study overall: Ad26.COV2.S given intramuscularly, once or twice 56 days apart.

Germline V gene data show CDR1 as ENHRY and CDR2 as SYGVKD. This CDR3 spans 15 amino acids. V was trimmed by 2 bases and J by 0 bases, leaving 9 bases between them. Documented treatment: some 20 received Ad26.COV2.S at low or high dose, single or two shots; about five received placebo; per-sample allocation not given. Collection of the samples took place on day 63 after the first injection of vaccine or placebo. TCRdb's table, derived via immunoSEQ multiplex PCR, lists solely in-frame clones and lacks some. The sample has about 680,000 clones, about 89% seen once. Source: peripheral blood, taken in a trial of Ad26.COV2.S vaccine versus placebo. This TCR was recovered from a person between 18 and 65 years old who received the Ad26.COV2.S COVID-19 vaccine or a placebo. V gene TRBV10-3 combines with J gene TRBJ2-3; D is undetermined. CDR3 nucleotides: TGTGCCATCAGTGAGCGGTGGGGTAGCACAGATACGCAGTATTTT. Residues: CAISERWGSTDTQYF.